A single sample gave rise to the 28 T cell receptor beta chains below, sequenced in a study of blood T cell repertoires in COVID-19. The repertoire was sequenced with immunoSEQ multiplex PCR; TCRdb's copy has only in-frame clones and lacks some. Here the sample spans 200,000 to 250,000 clones, over 70% being singletons. The sample consisted of peripheral blood. These TCRs come from a woman between 65 and 79 years old with acute or convalescent COVID-19.

The chain is built from TRBV24-1 and TRBJ2-5; weak D call: TRBD2 (5 bases). V was cut by 7 bases and J by 4 bases, with 12 bases left in between. The CDR3 runs 13 residues. Germline CDR1 reads KGHDR; CDR2 reads SFDVKD. The CDR3 bases are TGTGCCACCAGGTTGGGAGCAGCAGAGACCCAGTACTTC. Its protein product is CATRLGAAETQYF.

The rearrangement joins TRBV2 to TRBJ2-1; TRBD2 is a possible D gene (6 bases). CDR1 and CDR2 from the germline V gene are SNHLY and FYNNEI. This CDR3 contains 12 residues. Trimming left V 7 bases short and J 9 bases short, with 13 bases between. CDR3 loop: CASKGGVREQFF. CDR3 nucleotide sequence: TGTGCCAGCAAAGGCGGGGTCCGTGAGCAGTTCTTC. Looking up the rest from reference TRBV2 and TRBJ2-1 gives the full variable domain: EPEVTQTPSHQVTQMGQEVILRCVPISNHLYFYWYRQILGQKVEFLVSFYNNEISEKSEIFDDQFSVERPDGSNFTLKIRSTKLEDSAMYFCASKGGVREQFFGPGTRLTVL.

V is TRBV4-1 and J is TRBJ2-7, with TRBD1 matching 8 bases. In germline, CDR1 is MGHRA, CDR2 YSYEKL. Trimming cost V 3 bases and J 2 bases; bases outside gene matches: 9. This CDR3 has 16 amino acids. The CDR3, as DNA: TGCGCCAGCAGCCAGGCCCTCCGGGACAGGCCCTACGAGCAGTACTTC. It is translated as CASSQALRDRPYEQYF.

The chain uses TRBV27 and TRBJ2-3, with D possibly being TRBD1 (6 bases). Germline values: CDR1 MNHEY, CDR2 SMNVEV (reference sequence). V lost 0 bases, J lost 4 bases, and 17 bases lay in between. The CDR3 has 17 amino acids. The CDR3 region is CASSLSWGPKGPDTQYF. The DNA of the CDR3 is TGTGCCAGCAGTTTATCCTGGGGGCCTAAGGGCCCAGATACGCAGTATTTT.

This chain uses TRBV6-5 with TRBJ2-7; 8 bases match TRBD2. This CDR3 has 14 amino acids. Unmatched junction bases numbered 8, after V lost 5 bases and J lost 5 bases. The germline gives CDR1 MNHEY, CDR2 SVGAGI. The DNA for the CDR3 is TGTGCCAGCAGTATAGCGGGACTAGAAAACGAGCAGTACTTC. This gives the protein CASSIAGLENEQYF.

The rearrangement uses TRBV11-2 and TRBJ2-1; TRBD2 matches at 11 bases. Germline V gives CDR1 SGHAT, CDR2 FQNNGV. V dropped 3 bases and J dropped 8; count of bases not matched to a gene: 3. This CDR3 spans 14 amino acids. CDR3 nucleotides: TGTGCCAGCAGCTTCGGACTAGCGGGCCATGAGCAGTTCTTC. This gives the protein CASSFGLAGHEQFF.

This clone was observed a handful of times. The CDR3 DNA is TGTGCCAGCAGTGACAGTCAAGAGACCCAGTACTTC. Translating gives CASSDSQETQYF. The chain links TRBV6-1 to TRBJ2-5; D remains unclear. Germline V gives CDR1 MNHNS, CDR2 SASEGT. The CDR3 has 12 residues. Trimming shortened V by 3 bases and J by 2 bases, and 4 bases separated the two germline ends.

This clone has at least ten counts. Within the sample, other DNA sequences also encode this same CDR3. This chain links TRBV5-1 with TRBJ2-7, with 8 bases identical to TRBD1. The J segment lost 3 bases and the V segment lost 3 bases, leaving 8 bases of the junction unmatched. This CDR3 has 15 residues. The germline V gene encodes CDR1 SGHRS and CDR2 YFSETQ. Here the CDR3 reads CASSSSGTGSYEQYF. The CDR3 DNA reads TGCGCCAGCAGCTCATCCGGGACAGGAAGCTACGAGCAGTACTTC.

In its sample, this clone was seen once. The rearrangement uses TRBV19 and TRBJ2-1; no definite D call. The V end was cut by 3 bases, the J end by 10 bases, with 7 bases between. CDR1 is LNHDA and CDR2 is SQIVND in the germline V gene (reference sequence). The CDR3 covers 11 residues. CDR3 residues: CASSILEEQFF. DNA for the CDR3: TGTGCCAGTAGTATTCTAGAGGAGCAGTTCTTC.

V gene TRBV6-1 combines with J gene TRBJ2-3, with 11 bases lining up with TRBD1. Trimming cost V 4 bases and J 4 bases; bases outside gene matches: 7. From germline, CDR1 is MNHNS and CDR2 SASEGT. This CDR3 region has 16 residues. CDR3 nucleotide sequence: TGTGCCAGCAGTGTCACGGGGACAGGGGGTTCAGATACGCAGTATTTT. Translation: CASSVTGTGGSDTQYF.

The chain links TRBV5-1 to TRBJ1-1; TRBD1 matches at 10 bases. The germline CDR1 and CDR2 sequences are SGHRS and YFSETQ. V trimming: 4 bases; J trimming: 5 bases; junction bases outside the gene matches: 5. The CDR3 runs to 14 residues. The CDR3 bases are TGCGCCAGCAGCGGTGGACAGGGGGAGACTGAAGCTTTCTTT. As protein: CASSGGQGETEAFF.

The table lists this clone with a count of one. The chain recombines TRBV6-5 with TRBJ2-3, with D possibly TRBD1 on 7 matching bases. V lost 0 bases, J lost 7 bases, and 14 bases lay in between. CDR1 is MNHEY and CDR2 is SVGAGI in the germline V gene. The CDR3 runs to 15 residues. The CDR3 spells CASSYSRQGGHTQYF. For the CDR3, the DNA is TGTGCCAGCAGTTACTCGAGGCAGGGGGGTCATACGCAGTATTTT.

This clone was detected once. CDR3 region: CARPLWGQPLYGYTF. In nucleotides, the CDR3 is TGTGCCAGGCCCCTGTGGGGGCAGCCCCTGTATGGCTACACCTTC. V and J are TRBV27 and TRBJ1-2; a possible D gene is TRBD1 (6 bases). Germline-derived CDR1 and CDR2 are MNHEY and SMNVEV (reference sequence). This CDR3 region has 15 residues. The V gene lost 9 bases and the J gene lost 5 bases, with 22 bases spanning the gap.

The rearrangement uses TRBV28 and TRBJ2-3; D is possibly TRBD2 (6 bases). Germline V CDR1 and CDR2: MDHEN, SYDVKM. Trimming removed 7 bases at V and 1 base at J, with 18 bases between. The CDR3 has 16 amino acids. The CDR3 DNA reads as TGTGCCAGCAACCAATCCGGGGGAGGCGGCACAGATACGCAGTATTTT. This sequence encodes CASNQSGGGGTDTQYF.

The genes are TRBV30 and TRBJ2-2; tentatively, D is TRBD2 (6 bases). Germline V CDR1 and CDR2: GTSNPN, SVGIG (reference sequence). The CDR3 has 13 residues. Trimming stripped 3 bases from V and 4 bases from J, with 9 bases between. CDR3 sequence reads: CAWSPRGTGELFF. The DNA for the CDR3 is TGTGCCTGGAGCCCGCGGGGCACCGGGGAGCTGTTTTTT.

This sequence joins TRBV7-2 and TRBJ1-3, with no clear D. In germline, CDR1 is SGHTA, CDR2 FQGNSA. Trimming took off 5 bases at V and 4 bases at J, with 9 bases between the two ends. This CDR3 is 13 amino acids long. This CDR3 reads CASSTLGGNTIYF. CDR3 nucleotide sequence: TGTGCCAGCAGCACACTAGGAGGAAACACCATATATTTT.

V is TRBV5-1 and J is TRBJ1-2; tentative D call: TRBD1 (6 bases). Between the trimmed V and J ends, which lost 1 base and 3 bases, there was a span of 13 bases. Germline-derived CDR1 and CDR2 are SGHRS and YFSETQ. The CDR3 length is 15 residues. CDR3 region: CASSLSAGVDYGYTF. The DNA for the CDR3 is TGCGCCAGCAGCTTGTCCGCAGGGGTTGACTATGGCTACACCTTC.

This clone has a handful of counts. This rearrangement joins TRBV12-3 or TRBV12-4 to TRBJ1-4, with TRBD1 matching over 7 bases. The CDR3 runs 13 residues. Trimming took 7 bases from V and 3 from J; bases not matched to a gene: 2. The CDR3 here is CASTGTANEKLFF. In DNA form, the CDR3 reads TGTGCCAGCACGGGGACAGCTAATGAAAAACTGTTTTTT.

The rearrangement uses TRBV19 and TRBJ2-1; 10 nucleotides agree with TRBD1. Germline CDR1 and CDR2: LNHDA and SQIVND (reference sequence). The CDR3 loop spans 17 amino acids. Trimming removed 1 base from V and 6 bases from J; junction bases left unmatched: 9. The CDR3 sequence: CASSIGQGQGKGNEQFF. The DNA for the CDR3 is TGTGCCAGTAGTATAGGCCAGGGACAGGGGAAAGGCAATGAGCAGTTCTTC.

This clone was counted between two and nine times. This chain links TRBV24-1 with TRBJ2-3; maybe TRBD1 (5 bases). Germline V CDR1 and CDR2: KGHDR, SFDVKD. This CDR3 contains 12 residues. V was pared by 4 bases and J by 7 bases, with 8 bases between. The CDR3 nucleotides read TGTGCCACCAGTGAGGACACCAATACGCAGTATTTT. Translated: CATSEDTNTQYF.

This clone appeared once. The chain joins TRBV10-1 to TRBJ2-3; 14 bases align to TRBD2. The CDR3 totals 16 residues. Germline V gene sequence: CDR1 WNHNN, CDR2 SYGVQD (reference sequence). The V segment lost 3 bases and the J segment 4 bases; nucleotides outside the gene matches: 3. In DNA form, the CDR3 reads TGCGCCAGCAGTGATGGGGGACTAGCGGGAGCAGATACGCAGTATTTT. The encoded protein is CASSDGGLAGADTQYF.

V gene TRBV5-1 combines with J gene TRBJ2-5; 7 bases fit TRBD1. Germline-derived CDR1 and CDR2 are SGHRS and YFSETQ. Unmatched junction bases numbered 16, after V lost 9 bases and J lost 5 bases. The CDR3 runs 15 residues. Here the CDR3 reads CATSDPTGAQETQYF. CDR3 bases: TGCGCCACTTCAGACCCCACAGGGGCGCAGGAGACCCAGTACTTC. Filled out from reference TRBV5-1 and TRBJ2-5, the complete variable domain reads KAGVTQTPRYLIKTRGQQVTLSCSPISGHRSVSWYQQTPGQGLQFLFEYFSETQRNKGNFPGRFSGRQFSNSRSEMNVSTLELGDSALYLCATSDPTGAQETQYFGPGTRLLVL.

This rearrangement joins TRBV30 to TRBJ1-4; 7 nucleotides agree with TRBD1. The CDR3 spans 16 residues. The germline gives CDR1 GTSNPN, CDR2 SVGIG (reference sequence). Trimming at V came to 2 bases and at J to 5 bases, leaving 11 bases not matched to a gene. DNA of the CDR3: TGTGCCTGGAGTCAGGACAGGAGTTTACTCAATGAAAAACTGTTTTTT. Protein sequence: CAWSQDRSLLNEKLFF.

The chain is built from TRBV4-2 and TRBJ2-7; D perhaps matches TRBD2 (5 bases). Germline values: CDR1 LGHNA, CDR2 YNFKEQ. The CDR3 runs to 16 residues. Trimming left V 0 bases short and J 0 bases short, with 12 bases between. The CDR3 loop is CASSQDGVGSSYEQYF. The CDR3 DNA reads as TGTGCCAGCAGCCAAGATGGGGTAGGGAGCTCCTACGAGCAGTACTTC.

V gene TRBV9 combines with J gene TRBJ1-1; D is uncertain. Germline V gene sequence: CDR1 SGDLS, CDR2 YYNGEE. V shed 8 bases and J shed 4 bases, with 18 bases lying between them. The CDR3 length is 14 residues. The CDR3 sequence is CASTDLGGPTEAFF. CDR3 DNA sequence: TGTGCCAGTACAGATCTCGGCGGGCCCACTGAAGCTTTCTTT.

This clone was seen a handful of times. The chain recombines TRBV27 with TRBJ1-1, with D possibly TRBD1 on 5 matching bases. CDR1 MNHEY and CDR2 SMNVEV come from the germline V gene (reference sequence). Trimming left V 6 bases short and J 1 base short, with 9 bases between. CDR3 length: 13 residues. As DNA, the CDR3 is TGTGCCAGCAGCCCCACAGGGAACACTGAAGCTTTCTTT. This gives the protein CASSPTGNTEAFF.

A few counts support this clone. V usage is TRBV11-2 and J usage is TRBJ2-6, with TRBD2 as a possible D gene (6 bases). Trimming left V 2 bases short and J 1 base short, with 12 bases between. This CDR3 is built from 17 residues. Germline V gene sequence: CDR1 SGHAT, CDR2 FQNNGV. CDR3 protein: CASSLRWEASGANVLTF. The DNA for the CDR3 is TGTGCCAGCAGCTTAAGATGGGAGGCGTCTGGGGCCAACGTCCTGACTTTC.

CDR3: CASSSLLRDHDEKLFF. The DNA for the CDR3 is TGTGCCAGCAGTTCCCTCCTACGGGATCATGATGAAAAACTGTTTTTT. J is TRBJ1-4 and V is TRBV25-1; D unclear. The CDR3 is 16 residues long. Deletions cut 5 bases from V and 6 bases from J, with 19 bases between. Germline V lookup: CDR1 MGHDK, CDR2 SYGVNS.